The rows below give T cell receptor beta chains drawn from one sample of a study of blood T cell repertoires in COVID-19. Assay used: immunoSEQ multiplex PCR; TCRdb lists only in-frame clones, some missing. The sample gives more than 350,000 clones, roughly 90% of which show up once; about 3% is in the top ten. Sample: peripheral blood. Every receptor here comes from a woman under 40 with COVID-19, enrolled during active disease. The CDR3 runs from the conserved cysteine through the conserved F or W. The D gene is left open where the match is weak. Size tells how often a clone was seen (once, few, many) or the class of an expanded clone, and some rows leave it out.

NA	NA	TRBJ1-5	TRBV19	TGTGCCAGTAGTATCCATGACAGAGATCAGCCCCAGCATTTT	CASSIHDRDQPQHF
TRBD1	NA	TRBJ2-3	TRBV6-5	TGTGCCAGCAGCCGTGGACAGGGGCTCACAGATACGCAGTATTTT	CASSRGQGLTDTQYF
NA	NA	TRBJ2-1	TRBV18	TGTGCCAGCTCACCCCGGACTAATGAGCAGTTCTTC	CASSPRTNEQFF
TRBD2	NA	TRBJ2-1	TRBV4-2	TGTGCCAGCAGCCAAGATCTTATCGGCGGGGGGACTGAGCAGTTCTTC	CASSQDLIGGGTEQFF
TRBD1	once	TRBJ1-2	TRBV11-2	TGTGCCAGCAGCTTAAAGGGACAGGGAGTATTTAACTATGGCTACACCTTC	CASSLKGQGVFNYGYTF
TRBD1	NA	TRBJ2-3	TRBV29-1	TGCAGCGTTGAAGGGACAGGGTCCGATACGCAGTATTTT	CSVEGTGSDTQYF
TRBD1	NA	TRBJ1-6	TRBV14	TGTGCCAGCAGCCGGTTTTTGGTTCGGGGACAGGGGGGTTTCGCCTATAATTCACCCCTCCACTTT	CASSRFLVRGQGGFAYNSPLHF
TRBD1	NA	TRBJ1-1	TRBV7-6	TGTGCCAGCAGCTTAGCGTGGACAGGGGGTGCCATGAACACTGAAGCTTTCTTT	CASSLAWTGGAMNTEAFF
NA	NA	TRBJ2-6	TRBV27	TGTGCCAGCAGTTTGACAGTTGGCTCTGGGGCCAACGTCCTGACTTTC	CASSLTVGSGANVLTF
NA	NA	TRBJ2-2	TRBV4-3	TGCGCCAGCAGGCTTACAGGGTCCGGGGAGCTGTTTTTT	CASRLTGSGELFF
NA	NA	TRBJ1-2	TRBV5-1	TGCGCCAGCAGTTGGCGGTCTTTCTACTATGGCTACACCTTC	CASSWRSFYYGYTF
TRBD1	once	TRBJ1-4	TRBV6-5	TGTGCCAGCAGTTCGACAGGGGACGGGGAAAAACTGTTTTTT	CASSSTGDGEKLFF
TRBD1	NA	TRBJ1-2	TRBV24-1	TGTGCCACCCCGGGACAGGGGGCGGTTGGCTACACCTTC	CATPGQGAVGYTF
TRBD1	NA	TRBJ1-4	TRBV11-2	TGTGCCAGCAGCTACCGACAGGGGGCGGGGGATGAAAAACTGTTTTTT	CASSYRQGAGDEKLFF
NA	NA	TRBJ2-3	TRBV6-5	TGTGCCAGCAGTCTTCAGGGGGGAAGAGATACGCAGTATTTT	CASSLQGGRDTQYF
TRBD1	few	TRBJ1-6	TRBV2	TGTGCCAGCAGTGACCAGGGACAGTATAATTCACCCCTCCACTTT	CASSDQGQYNSPLHF
NA	NA	TRBJ2-2	TRBV12-3/TRBV12-4	TGTGCCAGCAGTATAAACACCGGGGAGCTGTTTTTT	CASSINTGELFF
NA	NA	TRBJ2-7	TRBV18	TGTGCCAGCTCACCTACCGAGGACAGTTCCCACGAGCAGTACTTC	CASSPTEDSSHEQYF
TRBD1	NA	TRBJ2-1	TRBV9	TGTGCCAGCAGCCCCGGAGGATCGACAGGGCTCGATGAGCAGTTCTTC	CASSPGGSTGLDEQFF
NA	once	TRBJ2-5	TRBV18	TGTGCCAGCTCACCGCGGGACCAAGAGACCCAGTACTTC	CASSPRDQETQYF
TRBD1	NA	TRBJ1-5	TRBV6-2/TRBV6-3	TGTGCCAGCAGTACACCCCTCGGACAGGTCGGGCGCAATCAGCCCCAGCATTTT	CASSTPLGQVGRNQPQHF
NA	NA	TRBJ1-3	TRBV4-1	TGCGCCAGCAGCCAAGCCGCCCCAGGACTCTCCCGGGGAAACACCATATATTTT	CASSQAAPGLSRGNTIYF
NA	NA	TRBJ1-6	TRBV5-1	TGCGCCAGCAGCTTTCAAGGGGCGAATTCACCCCTCCACTTT	CASSFQGANSPLHF
NA	NA	TRBJ1-3	TRBV4-2	TGTGCCAGCAGCAGACGTACAGGGCTTTCTGGAAACACCATATATTTT	CASSRRTGLSGNTIYF
NA	NA	TRBJ2-3	TRBV10-1	TGCGCCAGCAGTGAGTCGATAGAAGCAGATACGCAGTATTTT	CASSESIEADTQYF
TRBD2	NA	TRBJ2-3	TRBV24-1	TGTGCCACCAGCCCTCACGGACTAGCGGGAGGACCCGGCACAGATACGCAGTATTTT	CATSPHGLAGGPGTDTQYF
NA	NA	TRBJ2-1	TRBV15	TGTGCCACCAGCAGAGACAGGGATTGGGGCGGGGATGAGCAGTTCTTC	CATSRDRDWGGDEQFF
TRBD1	NA	TRBJ2-7	TRBV7-9	TGTGCCAGCAGCTCCACAGGGGGGAAGGCTCTACGGGGCTACGAGCAGTACTTC	CASSSTGGKALRGYEQYF